The 10 T cell receptor beta chains presented below share a single source sample, sequenced in a study of a mutant IDH1 vaccine in newly diagnosed glioma. Only in-frame clones appear in the TCRdb table, and some are missing; sequencing was by immunoSEQ multiplex PCR. This table has nearly 15,000 clones, around 87% appearing once. Regarding time point: baseline, week 1 (first vaccination visit). As to treatment: pre-vaccination baseline after standard-of-care therapy. This specimen consisted of PBMCs, obtained from a glioma patient treated with radiotherapy, temozolomide or both. The source is a woman in her thirties or forties with glioma. Some clones in this sample may be carry-over from other donors' samples.

A single count supports this clone. V and J are TRBV11-2 and TRBJ2-7; D unresolved. Per the germline V gene, CDR1 is SGHAT and CDR2 is FQNNGV. This CDR3 is built from 14 residues. The V and J ends lost 4 bases and 5 bases respectively, with 15 bases between them. Written as DNA, the CDR3 is TGTGCCAGCAGCTCCCCCTCTAGGCGCAACGAGCAGTACTTC. Protein sequence: CASSSPSRRNEQYF.

The V gene is TRBV9, the J gene TRBJ2-1, with 7 bases matching TRBD1. CDR1 is SGDLS and CDR2 is YYNGEE in the germline V gene. The CDR3 length is 15 residues. J gave up 2 bases and V 4 bases, and 6 bases lay outside the gene matches. In nucleotides, the CDR3 is TGTGCCAGCAGCATCGTGACAGGGCCCTACAATGAGCAGTTCTTC. Protein product: CASSIVTGPYNEQFF.

V and J are TRBV19 and TRBJ2-1; D may correspond to TRBD1 or TRBD2 (5 bases each). V was pared by 5 bases and J by 5 bases, with 22 bases between. The CDR3 has 17 amino acids. CDR1 LNHDA and CDR2 SQIVND come from the germline V gene (reference sequence). The CDR3 protein is CASSPSKGIARHNEQFF. CDR3 nucleotides: TGTGCCAGTAGTCCTAGCAAGGGGATAGCGCGCCACAATGAGCAGTTCTTC.

The chain joins TRBV5-1 to TRBJ1-1, with no clear D. The V gene's germline CDR1 is SGHRS and CDR2 YFSETQ. This CDR3 spans 14 amino acids. V was shortened by 0 bases and J by 2 bases, with 8 bases between the two germline ends. The CDR3 region is CASSLETLNTEAFF. In DNA form, the CDR3 reads TGCGCCAGCAGCTTGGAGACTCTCAACACTGAAGCTTTCTTT.

This chain connects TRBV19 to TRBJ2-1, with D tentatively TRBD2 (5 bases). Germline CDR1 is LNHDA and CDR2 is SQIVND (reference sequence). This CDR3 region has 14 residues. V shed 3 bases and J shed 2 bases, with 8 bases lying between them. CDR3 protein: CASSITGTYNEQFF. CDR3 bases: TGTGCCAGTAGTATCACCGGGACCTACAATGAGCAGTTCTTC. The full variable domain, with the rest looked up from reference TRBV19 and TRBJ2-1, is DGGITQSPKYLFRKEGQNVTLSCEQNLNHDAMYWYRQDPGQGLRLIYYSQIVNDFQKGDIAEGYSVSREKKESFPLTVTSAQKNPTAFYLCASSITGTYNEQFFGPGTRLTVL.

The V call is TRBV6-1, the J call TRBJ1-2, with D tentatively TRBD1 (5 bases). Looked up from germline, CDR1 is MNHNS and CDR2 is SASEGT. CDR3 size: 13 residues. Deletions cut 7 bases from V and 8 bases from J, with 17 bases between. CDR3 sequence reads: CASTLGGVGGYTF. DNA for the CDR3: TGTGCCAGCACCTTGGGGGGGGTCGGCGGCTACACCTTC.

In this sample, this clone turned up a few times. This rearrangement joins TRBV6-1 to TRBJ2-7; a weak D match, TRBD1 (7 bases). V was trimmed by 1 base and J by 7 bases, leaving 14 bases between them. Germline V gives CDR1 MNHNS, CDR2 SASEGT. This CDR3 has 14 amino acids. Written as DNA, the CDR3 is TGTGCCAGCAGTGAAGGACAGGGAGGAGAGGAGCAGTACTTC. Its translation is CASSEGQGGEEQYF.

The genes are TRBV2 and TRBJ1-2, with D hard to call. V was cut by 3 bases and J by 2 bases, with 10 bases left in between. The germline gives CDR1 SNHLY, CDR2 FYNNEI. The CDR3 runs to 14 residues. The CDR3 DNA is TGTGCCAGCAGTGAGTTTACTGAGAACTATGGCTACACCTTC. Translation gives CASSEFTENYGYTF.

The chain combines TRBV7-8 with TRBJ2-2; 11 bases map to TRBD2. CDR3 length: 16 amino acids. V gave up 2 bases and J gave up 5 bases; unmatched junction bases: 4. Germline V gene sequence: CDR1 SGHVS, CDR2 FQNEAQ. The CDR3 DNA is TGTGCCAGCAGCTTAACTAGCGGGAGAGGTACCGGGGAGCTGTTTTTT. Translation: CASSLTSGRGTGELFF.

This clone was picked up one time. The chain recombines TRBV19 with TRBJ1-1; TRBD1 is a possible D gene (6 bases). Germline V CDR1 and CDR2: LNHDA, SQIVND (reference sequence). The CDR3 totals 17 residues. V lost 3 bases and J lost 0, with 17 bases in between. The CDR3 coding sequence is TGTGCCAGTAGTATTCAGGGGCAGGGAATAATGAACACTGAAGCTTTCTTT. This gives the protein CASSIQGQGIMNTEAFF.